The sequence of this TCR beta chain was determined in a study of HIV-infected patients and healthy controls. This clonotype has ten or more counts. Follow-up blood was drawn about 14 weeks, roughly three months, after antiretroviral therapy began. Whole blood was used without fractionation, so all unsorted peripheral T cells were included. About 500 ng RNA was reverse transcribed with alpha and beta constant-region primers. Each of the alpha and beta chains got its own library through chain-specific third strand synthesis with indices. TCRdb fed the 5' RACE reads into MiXCR, producing one record per CDR3 protein. This sample carries roughly 14,000 distinct CDR3 sequences, approximately 12% of them seen once, and the ten largest clones take approximately 39%. Germline-derived CDR1 and CDR2 are SGHAT and FQDESV (reference sequence). The CDR3 length is 13 residues. V was pared by 2 bases and J by 2 bases, with 7 bases between.

The sequenced sample was blood, obtained during antiretroviral therapy. The gene calls are TRBV11-1 and TRBJ2-7; D is ambiguous. The TCR comes from an adult with HIV infection. The donor label of this sample is uncertain. This chain's CDR3 is CASSLTETYEQYF. CDR3 in DNA: TGTGCCAGCAGCTTAACAGAGACCTACGAGCAGTACTTC.